A selection of T cell receptor beta chains follows, all from one sample in a study of CD4 and CD8 cells across lung adenocarcinoma regions. TCRdb reprocessed the PCR reads with MiXCR, giving one entry per CDR3 protein. The sample records 5,500 to 7,000 distinct CDR3 sequences, under 50% being singletons. The sequenced sample was CD8+ T cells from the margin of a lung tumor. All receptors come from a male donor with lung adenocarcinoma. The CD4 and CD8 labels of this study may be unreliable. Each CDR3 is given with its conserved first and last residue. The order of the fields is clone size, D gene, V gene, J gene, CDR3 protein, CDR3 DNA. D genes are given only for firm matches. Rows give clone size only sometimes, using once, few, many, or a class for an expanded clone.

size: NA; D: TRBD2; V: TRBV15; J: TRBJ2-3; CDR3: CATSRDLRLLAGMTDTQYF; DNA: TGTGCCACCAGCAGAGATCTCCGCTTACTAGCGGGAATGACAGATACGCAGTATTTT
size: NA; D: TRBD2; V: TRBV27; J: TRBJ2-7; CDR3: CASSADSGSGGPETQYF; DNA: TGTGCCAGCAGTGCGGATTCCGGGAGCGGGGGCCCAGAGACGCAGTACTTC
size: few; D: NA; V: TRBV5-1; J: TRBJ2-3; CDR3: CASSLLGSTDTQYF; DNA: TGCGCCAGCAGCTTGTTGGGTAGCACAGATACGCAGTATTTT
size: NA; D: NA; V: TRBV7-2; J: TRBJ2-1; CDR3: CASREGYLQEAQFF; DNA: TGTGCCAGCAGGGAGGGGTACCTTCAAGAGGCCCAGTTCTTC
size: NA; D: TRBD2; V: TRBV27; J: TRBJ2-1; CDR3: CASSRLAGASSYNEQFF; DNA: TGTGCCAGCTCTCGACTAGCGGGAGCCAGCTCCTACAATGAGCAGTTCTTC
size: NA; D: TRBD2; V: TRBV27; J: TRBJ2-1; CDR3: CASSPSGNYNEQFF; DNA: TGTGCCAGCAGTCCTAGCGGGAACTACAATGAGCAGTTCTTC
size: NA; D: NA; V: TRBV4-1; J: TRBJ2-7; CDR3: CASSQRDERQYF; DNA: TGCGCCAGCAGCCAAAGGGATGAGCGGCAGTACTTC
size: NA; D: NA; V: TRBV10-1; J: TRBJ2-1; CDR3: CASPPHRDNEQFF; DNA: TGCGCCAGCCCACCCCACCGGGACAATGAGCAGTTCTTC
size: NA; D: TRBD2; V: TRBV6-1; J: TRBJ2-1; CDR3: CASRGTSGSINEQFF; DNA: TGTGCCAGCAGAGGGACTAGCGGGAGTATCAATGAGCAGTTCTTC
size: NA; D: NA; V: TRBV10-2; J: TRBJ2-1; CDR3: CASSESGQKRNNEQFF; DNA: TGCGCCAGCAGTGAGTCAGGCCAGAAAAGGAACAATGAGCAGTTCTTC
size: NA; D: NA; V: TRBV6-5; J: TRBJ1-1; CDR3: CASSYGVENTEAFF; DNA: TGTGCCAGCAGTTACGGTGTGGAGAACACTGAAGCTTTCTTT
size: many; D: NA; V: TRBV9; J: TRBJ2-1; CDR3: CASSVETAQYNEQFF; DNA: TGTGCCAGCAGCGTAGAGACAGCCCAATACAATGAGCAGTTCTTC
size: NA; D: NA; V: TRBV6-1; J: TRBJ2-3; CDR3: CASRGAGGRVKDTQYF; DNA: TGTGCCAGCAGGGGAGCCGGGGGACGTGTCAAAGATACGCAGTATTTC
size: NA; D: TRBD2; V: TRBV7-2; J: TRBJ2-1; CDR3: CASSQEGRANEQFF; DNA: TGTGCCAGCAGCCAGGAGGGGAGGGCCAATGAGCAGTTCTTC
size: NA; D: TRBD1; V: TRBV27; J: TRBJ2-4; CDR3: CASSFRQGVNMQYF; DNA: TGTGCCAGCAGTTTCCGACAGGGAGTTAACATGCAGTACTTC
size: few; D: NA; V: TRBV11-3; J: TRBJ2-1; CDR3: CASSLGGLYNEQFF; DNA: TGTGCCAGCAGCTTAGGGGGTTTATACAATGAGCAGTTCTTC
size: NA; D: TRBD1; V: TRBV12-3/TRBV12-4; J: TRBJ2-3; CDR3: CASGGRTGGVEDTQYF; DNA: TGTGCCAGCGGGGGTCGGACAGGGGGTGTTGAAGATACGCAGTATTTC
size: NA; D: TRBD1; V: TRBV12-3/TRBV12-4; J: TRBJ2-5; CDR3: CASSLEGQGGYQETQYF; DNA: TGTGCCAGCAGTTTAGAGGGACAGGGGGGGTACCAAGAGACCCAGTACTTC
size: many; D: NA; V: TRBV27; J: TRBJ1-1; CDR3: CASSWGGSNTEAFF; DNA: TGTGCCAGCTCTTGGGGGGGGAGTAACACTGAAGCTTTCTTT
size: many; D: TRBD2; V: TRBV7-2; J: TRBJ2-7; CDR3: CASGIAGGPSWQYF; DNA: TGTGCCAGCGGAATAGCGGGAGGCCCCTCATGGCAGTACTTC
size: once; D: NA; V: TRBV6-2/TRBV6-3; J: TRBJ2-7; CDR3: CASSYGTGPLDEQYF; DNA: TGTGCCAGCAGTTATGGGACCGGACCATTGGACGAGCAGTACTTC
size: many; D: NA; V: TRBV6-1; J: TRBJ1-6; CDR3: CASSASSSYNSPLHF; DNA: TGTGCCAGCAGTGCCAGCAGCTCCTATAATTCACCCCTCCACTTT